The source of this TCR beta chain is a study of cytomegalovirus exposure and HLA in healthy donors. Germline CDR1 reads KGHSH; CDR2 reads LQKENI. This CDR3 is 14 amino acids long. The V end lost 3 bases, the J end lost 3 bases, and 12 bases lay between the germline ends. The PCR had 60 Vbeta and 13 Jbeta primers. Here immunoSEQ multiplex PCR was the method, and the copy in TCRdb shows in-frame clones only, minus some. The sample includes 100,000 to 150,000 clones, roughly 72% seen only once; the top ten take under 4.5%. In this sample, this clone turned up many times. This receptor was taken from a man aged 35 to 55 in good health and CMV-seropositive. Sample: PBMCs. The chain recombines TRBV18 with TRBJ2-7; TRBD2 might be the D (6 bases). CDR3 DNA: TGTGCCAGCTCACCTGGGACGGGGGTCTACGAGCAGTACTTC. Its protein product is CASSPGTGVYEQYF.